Sequencing of this TCR beta chain was carried out in a study of blood T cells in healthy people across ages. Study-wide results and caveats: Naive and antigen-experienced cells could not be conclusively compared, given unsorted PBMCs.

A second roughly 7 to 11 cycle PCR used barcoded and J-beta primers. TCRdb processed the 5' RACE reads anew with MiXCR; each CDR3 protein has one entry. The table lists roughly 1.9 million distinct CDR3 sequences, approximately 40% of them singletons, with about 23% in the top ten. The V gene end was trimmed by 4 bases and the J gene end by 7 bases; junction bases not matched to a gene: 10. Per the germline V gene, CDR1 is SGHRS and CDR2 is YFSETQ. There are 15 residues in the CDR3. Worth noting for this clonotype: As yet, its antigen is unknown.

The material sequenced was blood. The TCR originated in a human donor in good health. The chain recombines TRBV5-1 with TRBJ2-1, with 8 bases identical to TRBD1. In DNA, the CDR3 is TGCGCCAGCAGCCCCCCCTTGACAGGGGCAAATGAGCAGTTCTTC. Its protein product is CASSPPLTGANEQFF.